What follows describes a single T cell receptor beta chain. The antigen is not known. A much larger clone lies one base from this, so it may be a read error. Distinct nucleotide sequences in the sample also encode this CDR3. Of the isolated RNA, all was reverse transcribed, and so the sequenced material was expressed TCRB transcripts. The method was immunoSEQ multiplex PCR; TCRdb's version includes in-frame clones alone and lacks a portion of them. Here the sample spans about 220,000 clones, about a tenth being singletons. This specimen belongs to a study of beta chain features in type 1 diabetes. Study outcomes and limitations: The naive, central memory and Treg TCRB repertoires looked more alike in patients than they did in healthy donors.

This CDR3 comprises 12 residues. CDR1 SGHVS and CDR2 FQNEAQ come from the germline V gene. V was cut by 0 bases and J by 5 bases, with 4 bases left in between. The sequenced sample was central memory CD4+ T cells from blood. The receptor was isolated from a young man in good health. This chain links TRBV7-8 with TRBJ2-5; unclear D gene. CDR3 region: CASSLARETQYF. The CDR3 nucleotides are TGTGCCAGCAGCTTAGCCAGGGAGACCCAGTACTTC.